The 28 T cell receptor beta chains reported below all come from one sample, sequenced in a study of control samples from healthy donors and cancer patients. Data came from immunoSEQ multiplex PCR; TCRdb stores just in-frame clones and leaves some out. The sample contains about 150,000 clones, roughly 93% of which appear only once. What was sequenced was blood. All receptors derive from a man aged 18 to 29 in good health.

J is TRBJ2-5 and V is TRBV5-1; 7 bases map to TRBD1. The CDR3 is made up of 13 amino acids. Germline CDR1 SGHRS, CDR2 YFSETQ. V shed 7 bases and J 4 bases; nucleotides not matched to a gene: 7. The CDR3 loop is CASSEGARETQYF. CDR3 coding DNA: TGCGCCAGCTCCGAGGGGGCCCGAGAGACCCAGTACTTC. Full variable domain (rest looked up from reference TRBV5-1 and TRBJ2-5): KAGVTQTPRYLIKTRGQQVTLSCSPISGHRSVSWYQQTPGQGLQFLFEYFSETQRNKGNFPGRFSGRQFSNSRSEMNVSTLELGDSALYLCASSEGARETQYFGPGTRLLVL.

This clone was seen once. The gene calls are TRBV5-1 and TRBJ2-2, with D tentatively TRBD1 (6 bases). The CDR3 length is 15 residues. The germline V and J ends were trimmed by 4 bases and 4 bases, with 14 bases remaining between them. Germline loops: CDR1 SGHRS, CDR2 YFSETQ. CDR3 sequence (DNA): TGCGCCAGCAGCCCCCGGACAGACTTCACCGGGGAGCTGTTTTTT. Its translation: CASSPRTDFTGELFF.

The V call is TRBV7-6, the J call TRBJ2-3, with TRBD2 identical over 7 bases. The CDR3 is 16 residues long. V dropped 4 bases and J dropped 3; count of bases not matched to a gene: 10. In germline, CDR1 is SGHVS, CDR2 FNYEAQ. In nucleotides, the CDR3 is TGTGCCAGCAGCTACGATGGCGGGAGAGATACAGATACGCAGTATTTT. Residues: CASSYDGGRDTDTQYF. Filled out from reference TRBV7-6 and TRBJ2-3, the complete variable domain reads GAGVSQSPRYKVTKRGQDVALRCDPISGHVSLYWYRQALGQGPEFLTYFNYEAQQDKSGLPNDRFSAERPEGSISTLTIQRTEQRDSAMYRCASSYDGGRDTDTQYFGPGTRLTVL.

The V gene is TRBV5-1, the J gene TRBJ2-7, with D hard to call. V was shortened by 3 bases and J by 0 bases, with 16 bases between the two germline ends. CDR1 and CDR2 (germline): SGHRS, YFSETQ. This CDR3 comprises 16 residues. The CDR3 loop is CASSSPPSSSSYEQYF. Here the CDR3 DNA reads TGCGCCAGCAGCTCCCCACCCAGCAGCAGCTCCTACGAGCAGTACTTC.

CDR3 in amino acids: CASSPQRQGGYTF. The DNA of the CDR3 is TGTGCCAGCTCTCCTCAGCGGCAGGGTGGCTACACCTTC. V and J are TRBV18 and TRBJ1-2, with D possibly matching TRBD1 (5 bases). Trimming shortened V by 6 bases and J by 7 bases, and 15 bases separated the two germline ends. Germline V gene sequence: CDR1 KGHSH, CDR2 LQKENI. The CDR3 consists of 13 residues. The complete variable domain, with remaining parts taken from reference TRBV18 and TRBJ1-2, reads NAGVMQNPRHLVRRRGQEARLRCSPMKGHSHVYWYRQLPEEGLKFMVYLQKENIIDESGMPKERFSAEFPKEGPSILRIQQVVRGDSAAYFCASSPQRQGGYTFGSGTRLTVV.

This rearrangement joins TRBV14 to TRBJ1-2, with 7 bases that match TRBD1. This CDR3 has 14 amino acids. In germline, CDR1 is SGHDN, CDR2 FVKESK. Trimming cost V 4 bases and J 2 bases; bases outside gene matches: 4. The CDR3 DNA follows: TGTGCCAGCAGCCGTAGGGACAGCAACTATGGCTACACCTTC. The encoded protein is CASSRRDSNYGYTF.

V and J are TRBV12-1 and TRBJ2-7; the table gives TRBD1 as D, unverified against the DNA. TRBV12-1 represents a pseudogene. There are 14 residues in the CDR3. CDR3 bases: TGTGCCAGCAGCTTCCGGGACAGAACCTACGAGCAGTACTTC. Translating gives CASSFRDRTYEQYF.

The rearrangement links TRBV7-3 to TRBJ2-1, with D possibly TRBD2 on 5 matching bases. Germline assignment: CDR1 SGHTA and CDR2 FQGTGA. With 1 base removed from V and 10 bases from J, the gap between germline ends came to 11 bases. The CDR3 runs 13 residues. DNA of the CDR3: TGTGCCAGCAGCTTAAATCCGGGATACGAGCAGTTCTTC. Amino acids: CASSLNPGYEQFF.

This chain joins TRBV7-6 and TRBJ1-3; TRBD1 matches at 10 bases. Germline V gene lookup returns CDR1 SGHVS and CDR2 FNYEAQ. The CDR3 extends over 18 amino acids. J gave up 3 bases and V 5 bases, and 13 bases lay outside the gene matches. The CDR3 reads CASSPLGPGTGVGNTIYF. The CDR3 DNA sequence: TGTGCCAGCAGCCCTCTAGGGCCCGGGACAGGGGTTGGAAACACCATATATTTT.

V usage is TRBV7-9 and J usage is TRBJ2-4; the match to TRBD2 covers 9 bases. The V gene's germline CDR1 is SEHNR and CDR2 FQNEAQ (reference sequence). The CDR3 covers 16 residues. V lost 5 bases and J lost 1; bases outside the gene matches: 6. The CDR3 is CASSPGGGVAKNIQYF. CDR3 sequence (DNA): TGTGCCAGCAGCCCCGGCGGGGGGGTCGCCAAAAACATTCAGTACTTC.

The sample holds one count of this clone. The chain links TRBV11-2 to TRBJ1-6; no clear D. The V gene lost 0 bases and the J gene lost 18 bases, with 15 bases spanning the gap. Germline assignment: CDR1 SGHAT and CDR2 FQNNGV. The CDR3 consists of 13 residues. CDR3 DNA: TGTGCCAGCAGCTTAGAAAGGACTTCGTCCAACCACTTT. Its translation is CASSLERTSSNHF.

CDR3 nucleotide sequence: TGTGCCAGCAGCCAAGAGAGGGGCCTAGCGGGAGACGGCAATGAGCAGTTCTTC. The encoded protein is CASSQERGLAGDGNEQFF. The chain employs TRBV4-2 and TRBJ2-1; 10 bases are shared with TRBD2. Unmatched junction bases numbered 11, after V lost 0 bases and J lost 6 bases. This CDR3 is built from 18 residues. Germline CDR1 reads LGHNA; CDR2 reads YNFKEQ.

The J gene is TRBJ1-6, the V gene TRBV6-6; TRBD1 might be the D (5 bases). The V end lost 5 bases, the J end lost 8 bases, and 22 bases lay between the germline ends. The CDR3 runs to 17 residues. Per the germline V gene, CDR1 is MNHNY and CDR2 is SVGAGI (reference sequence). CDR3 in amino acids: CASSPHRAGRAYSPLHF. The CDR3 region has the DNA TGTGCCAGCAGTCCACATCGGGCTGGCAGGGCCTATTCACCCCTCCACTTT.

The chain links TRBV4-3 to TRBJ2-1; TRBD1 agrees at 8 bases. V lost 0 bases to trimming and J lost 0 bases; unmatched junction nucleotides: 4. CDR1 is LGHNA, CDR2 YSLEER, per germline. The CDR3 runs 17 residues. The CDR3 loop reads CASSQDRGRSSYNEQFF. DNA of the CDR3: TGCGCCAGCAGCCAAGACAGGGGGCGAAGCTCCTACAATGAGCAGTTCTTC.

The chain uses TRBV6-5 and TRBJ1-3, with D possibly being TRBD1 (5 bases). The V and J ends lost 0 bases and 4 bases respectively, with 7 bases between them. This CDR3 comprises 14 residues. Germline values: CDR1 MNHEY, CDR2 SVGAGI. CDR3 in DNA: TGTGCCAGCAGTTACTCGAACAGGGGAAACACCATATATTTT. Translating gives CASSYSNRGNTIYF.

The V and J genes are TRBV18 and TRBJ1-6; D gene uncertain. Between the trimmed V and J ends, which lost 3 bases and 4 bases, there was a span of 4 bases. The CDR3 covers 13 residues. Germline CDR1 KGHSH, CDR2 LQKENI. DNA of the CDR3: TGTGCCAGCTCACCCGAATATAATTCACCCCTCCACTTT. As protein: CASSPEYNSPLHF. The complete variable domain, with remaining parts taken from reference TRBV18 and TRBJ1-6, reads NAGVMQNPRHLVRRRGQEARLRCSPMKGHSHVYWYRQLPEEGLKFMVYLQKENIIDESGMPKERFSAEFPKEGPSILRIQQVVRGDSAAYFCASSPEYNSPLHFGNGTRLTVT.

This chain uses TRBV3-1 (or the pseudogene TRBV3-2) with TRBJ1-1; maybe TRBD1 (5 bases). The CDR3 has 15 residues. Per germline, CDR1 LGHDT and CDR2 YNNKEL (reference sequence). The V and J ends lost 4 bases and 1 base respectively, with 13 bases between them. The CDR3 here is CASSPGGTPNTEAFF. CDR3 bases: TGTGCCAGCAGCCCCGGTGGGACTCCGAACACTGAAGCTTTCTTT.

The V and J genes are TRBV24-1 and TRBJ1-4; D gene uncertain. Between the trimmed V and J ends, which lost 2 bases and 0 bases, there was a span of 6 bases. Germline values: CDR1 KGHDR, CDR2 SFDVKD. The CDR3 is made up of 15 amino acids. The CDR3 DNA is TGTGCCACCAGTGATTCGGTTGCAACTAATGAAAAACTGTTTTTT. It encodes CATSDSVATNEKLFF.

The J gene is TRBJ1-2, the V gene TRBV7-2; no clear D. Trimming cost V 4 bases and J 4 bases, with 10 bases left between them. Germline lookup yields CDR1 SGHTA and CDR2 FQGNSA. The CDR3 runs to 13 residues. The CDR3 nucleotides read TGTGCCAGCAGCTACCAGGCGGGCTATGGCTACACCTTC. Amino acids: CASSYQAGYGYTF.

V gene TRBV28 combines with J gene TRBJ2-3, with 8 positions matching TRBD1. J gave up 3 bases and V 5 bases, and 7 bases lay outside the gene matches. The germline CDR1 and CDR2 sequences are MDHEN and SYDVKM. CDR3 length equals 15 residues. DNA of the CDR3: TGTGCCAGCAGTCTATCGGACAGGGCGACAGATACGCAGTATTTT. Residues: CASSLSDRATDTQYF.

The chain carries TRBV27 and TRBJ1-1; D is possibly TRBD1 (6 bases). The V end lost 1 base, the J end lost 7 bases, and 22 bases lay between the germline ends. Germline V gene sequence: CDR1 MNHEY, CDR2 SMNVEV (reference sequence). The CDR3 is made up of 17 amino acids. DNA of the CDR3: TGTGCCAGCAGTTTATTTTCCCGGACAGTAGGAGAGTTTGAAGCTTTCTTT. It codes for CASSLFSRTVGEFEAFF.

J is TRBJ2-2 and V is TRBV5-8; D might be TRBD2 (6 bases). The CDR3 runs to 16 residues. The V end lost 6 bases, the J end lost 0 bases, and 15 bases lay between the germline ends. The V gene's germline CDR1 is SGHTS and CDR2 YDEGEE. The CDR3 here is CASTKGGGTNTGELFF. CDR3 sequence (DNA): TGTGCCAGCACGAAGGGAGGTGGGACGAACACCGGGGAGCTGTTTTTT.

CDR3 DNA: TGTGCCTGGAGCTTCATATCGACGGGAAATGAGCAGTTCTTC. Its translation: CAWSFISTGNEQFF. The chain carries TRBV30 and TRBJ2-1; D is perhaps TRBD2 (5 bases). This CDR3 is 14 amino acids long. Germline V gene lookup returns CDR1 GTSNPN and CDR2 SVGIG (reference sequence). The ends were cut back, 3 bases at V and 7 bases at J, with 16 bases in the middle. Variable domain in full (rest from reference TRBV30 and TRBJ2-1): SQTIHQWPATLVQPVGSPLSLECTVEGTSNPNLYWYRQAAGRGLQLLFYSVGIGQISSEVPQNLSASRPQDRQFILSSKKLLLSDSGFYLCAWSFISTGNEQFFGPGTRLTVL.

The rearrangement joins TRBV10-2 to TRBJ1-3; D is undetermined. This CDR3 spans 11 amino acids. Between the trimmed V and J ends, which lost 6 bases and 3 bases, there was a span of 3 bases. Germline CDR1 WSHSY, CDR2 SAAADI. The CDR3 coding sequence is TGCGCCAGCAGGAGTGGAAACACCATATATTTT. Translation gives CASRSGNTIYF.

This rearrangement joins TRBV6-5 to TRBJ1-1; TRBD1 matches at 8 bases. Germline CDR1 is MNHEY and CDR2 is SVGAGI. Trimming cost V 8 bases and J 8 bases; bases outside gene matches: 13. The CDR3 is made up of 14 amino acids. CDR3: CASWNRGGLVEAFF. In DNA form, the CDR3 reads TGTGCCAGCTGGAACAGGGGGGGTCTGGTGGAAGCTTTCTTT.

The gene calls are TRBV9 and TRBJ2-3; 7 nucleotides line up with TRBD2. J gave up 4 bases and V 2 bases, and 7 bases lay outside the gene matches. This CDR3 region has 15 residues. Germline CDR1 SGDLS, CDR2 YYNGEE. CDR3 sequence (DNA): TGTGCCAGCAGCGTGACGACTAGCTGGGCAGATACGCAGTATTTT. Its protein product is CASSVTTSWADTQYF. Drawing the rest from reference TRBV9 and TRBJ2-3, the complete variable domain is DSGVTQTPKHLITATGQRVTLRCSPRSGDLSVYWYQQSLDQGLQFLIQYYNGEERAKGNILERFSAQQFPDLHSELNLSSLELGDSALYFCASSVTTSWADTQYFGPGTRLTVL.

The chain joins TRBV11-2 to TRBJ2-7, with D perhaps matching TRBD1 or TRBD2 (6 bases each). Germline assignment: CDR1 SGHAT and CDR2 FQNNGV. V gave up 0 bases and J gave up 3 bases, with 21 bases separating them. The CDR3 totals 18 residues. The CDR3 is CASSLDLGWGATYYEQYF. The CDR3 DNA sequence: TGTGCCAGCAGCTTAGATCTCGGGTGGGGGGCAACTTACTACGAGCAGTACTTC.

This clone showed up just once. The CDR3 coding sequence is TGTGCCAGCAGTTACTGGGGCAGGGCGGGTTCAGATGGCTACACCTTC. The encoded protein is CASSYWGRAGSDGYTF. The chain recombines TRBV6-5 with TRBJ1-2; D might be TRBD1 (5 bases). V gave up 1 base and J gave up 6 bases, with 18 bases separating them. Germline V gene lookup returns CDR1 MNHEY and CDR2 SVGAGI. This CDR3 spans 16 amino acids.